The present T cell receptor (beta chain) was sequenced within a study of blood T cell repertoires in COVID-19 (TCRdb year 2020). Regarding the study in general: The collaborator samples originated in the United States, Italy and Spain and spanned the acute and convalescent phases of COVID-19. Nearly every sample came with metadata listing a de-identified subject ID, COVID-19 status, age in years and sex. The material from the prospective study consisted of cDNA or gDNA derived from T cells, B-cell-depleted T cells, or PBMCs. The repertoires were made available in a free public database intended to serve as a resource for research on the immune response to SARS-CoV-2. Subjects who had been exposed to COVID-19, were actively infected with it, or had recovered from it provided the deeply sampled blood TCRbeta repertoires that made up the dataset. The samples were drawn from the first 160 participants of the ongoing ImmuneRACE study and from 1,254 subjects provided by 6 global collaborators. Where available, HLA class I and class II types were obtained from metadata supplied by the sample provider rather than from assay-based typing.

At one collaborating source in Seattle, patients were enrolled during active infection and were followed longitudinally through the course of disease. The collaborating institutions used their own protocols to collect whole blood in K2EDTA tubes. For TCRbeta analysis, collaborators shipped samples as frozen whole blood, isolated PBMCs, or DNA extracted from either of those sample types. TCRbeta CDR3 regions were amplified from genomic DNA by means of the immunoSEQ Assay, a bias-controlled multiplex PCR. Turning to the authors' computational methods: The number of nucleated cells in each sample was estimated by amplification of reference gene primers within the assay. Sequence reads were collapsed and filtered to measure the absolute abundance of every unique TCRbeta CDR3 rearrangement. Productive Simpson clonality was computed per sample as the square root of Simpson's diversity index over productive rearrangements. The clones in this table, taken by TCRdb from immuneACCESS, are in-frame only. Not every clone is retained; where verified, under half of the shortfall comes from an unresolved V gene, and the cause of the rest is unknown. V and J calls and clone size are copied from that table; D and trimming were computed from the DNA. Counted in this sample were some 200,000 clones; 82% of them appeared once. The leading ten clones occupy less than 6% of the sample.

The CDR3, cysteine through phenylalanine, is 14 amino acids long. The kept DNA is CDR3 alone, 42 bases in frame from the first base. CDR1 and CDR2 are read off the germline V gene as KGHDR and SFDVKD. The V and J ends are trimmed by 1 base and 8 bases, leaving 10 bases between them. What the work shows at the level of the full study, not this receptor alone: How much clinical and demographic metadata was included differed by source and by participant, and the metadata was provided uncurated.

This clone was picked up a small number of times. Its antigen is currently not known. Per-base qualities were not stored, and no clone one base away is much larger. The material sequenced was peripheral blood. The origin of this receptor is a woman aged 65 to 85 with COVID-19, enrolled during active disease. The V and J genes are TRBV24-1 and TRBJ1-4; a tentative D match to TRBD1 spans 5 bases. The DNA is as follows: TGTGCCACCAGTGATTTTGCTACAGGAGAAAAACTGTTTTTT. Its protein reads: CATSDFATGEKLFF.